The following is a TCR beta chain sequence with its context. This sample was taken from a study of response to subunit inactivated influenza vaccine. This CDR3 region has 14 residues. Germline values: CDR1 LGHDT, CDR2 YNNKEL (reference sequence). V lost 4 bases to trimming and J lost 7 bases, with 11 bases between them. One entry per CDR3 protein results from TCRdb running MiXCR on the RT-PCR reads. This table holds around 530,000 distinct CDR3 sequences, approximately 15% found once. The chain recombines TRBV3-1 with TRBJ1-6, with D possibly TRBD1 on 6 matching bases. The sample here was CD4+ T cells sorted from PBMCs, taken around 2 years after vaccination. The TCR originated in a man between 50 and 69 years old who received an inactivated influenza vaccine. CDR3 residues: CASSPQRGNSPLHF. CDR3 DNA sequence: TGTGCCAGCAGCCCCCAGAGGGGGAATTCACCCCTCCACTTT.